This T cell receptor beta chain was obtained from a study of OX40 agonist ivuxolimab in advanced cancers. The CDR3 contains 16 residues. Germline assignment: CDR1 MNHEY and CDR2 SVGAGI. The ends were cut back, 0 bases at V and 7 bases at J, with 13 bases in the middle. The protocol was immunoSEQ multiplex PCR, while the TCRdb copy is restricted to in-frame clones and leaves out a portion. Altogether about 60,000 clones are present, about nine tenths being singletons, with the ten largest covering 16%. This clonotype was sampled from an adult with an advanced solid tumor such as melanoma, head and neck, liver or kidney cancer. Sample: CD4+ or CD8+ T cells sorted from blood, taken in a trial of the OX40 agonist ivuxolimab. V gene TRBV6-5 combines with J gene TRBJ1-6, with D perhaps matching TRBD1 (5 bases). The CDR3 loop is CASSYSAGRANSPLHF. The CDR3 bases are TGTGCCAGCAGTTACTCTGCGGGCAGGGCGAATTCACCCCTCCACTTT.